This TCR beta chain was sequenced for a study of T cell responses to AZD1222 COVID-19 vaccine. Profiling relied on immunoSEQ multiplex PCR, and the TCRdb table lists in-frame clones only, not all of them. The repertoire holds approximately 30,000 clones, with about nine tenths as singletons. The V end lost 3 bases, the J end lost 1 base, and 13 bases lay between the germline ends. Germline CDR1 is KGHSH and CDR2 is LQKENI. This CDR3 spans 17 amino acids. This receptor was taken from an adult who received the AZD1222 COVID-19 vaccine. Sequenced material: peripheral blood, taken 28 days after the second AZD1222 dose. The chain has TRBV18 and TRBJ1-6; maybe TRBD1 (5 bases). This chain's CDR3 is CASSPLGTDSYNSPLHF. The CDR3 bases are TGTGCCAGCTCACCGTTGGGGACTGATTCCTATAATTCACCCCTCCACTTT.